This TCR beta chain came from a study of blood T cell repertoires in COVID-19. Study-level background: There were acute and convalescent COVID-19 samples, and they came from the United States, Italy and Spain. T cells, B-cell-depleted T cells, or PBMCs provided the cDNA or gDNA that served as material.

In the authors' workflow: Amplifying reference gene primers gave estimates of nucleated cell counts. Sequencing used immunoSEQ multiplex PCR; TCRdb keeps in-frame clones, though not all of them. Clone size and V and J calls were adopted from that table, with D and trimming inferred from the DNA. The sample records some 460,000 clones, approximately 90% being singletons. V trimming: 3 bases; J trimming: 3 bases; junction bases outside the gene matches: 5. Germline lookup yields CDR1 SEHNR and CDR2 FQNEAQ (reference sequence). The CDR3 spans 15 residues. Source material: peripheral blood. The chain combines TRBV7-9 with TRBJ2-7; 10 nucleotides agree with TRBD2. The source of this sequence is a woman in her 30s with acute or convalescent COVID-19. The CDR3 loop is CASSFSLAGNYEQYF. The CDR3, as DNA: TGTGCCAGCAGCTTTTCACTAGCGGGGAACTACGAGCAGTACTTC.